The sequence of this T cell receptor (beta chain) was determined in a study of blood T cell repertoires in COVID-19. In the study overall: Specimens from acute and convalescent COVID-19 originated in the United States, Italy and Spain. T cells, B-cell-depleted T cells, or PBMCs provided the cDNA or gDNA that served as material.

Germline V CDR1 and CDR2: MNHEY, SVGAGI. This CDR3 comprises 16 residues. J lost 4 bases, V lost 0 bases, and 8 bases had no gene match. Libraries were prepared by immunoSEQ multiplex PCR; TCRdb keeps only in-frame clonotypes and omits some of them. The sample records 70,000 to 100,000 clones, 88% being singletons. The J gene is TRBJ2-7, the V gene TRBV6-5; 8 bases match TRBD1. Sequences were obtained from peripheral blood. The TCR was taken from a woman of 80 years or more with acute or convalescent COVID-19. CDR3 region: CASSYSGRGRFYEQYF. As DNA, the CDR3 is TGTGCCAGCAGTTACTCAGGCAGGGGGCGTTTTTACGAGCAGTACTTC.